This TCR beta chain was captured by sequencing in a study of blood T cells in healthy people across ages. Turning to this clonotype: What it recognizes is unknown.

The study's findings and limits: Among long-lived donors, naive CD4+ cells were more numerous and diversity higher than in aged donors. Older age coincided with a roughly linear decline in TCR beta diversity per million T cells.

This CDR3 has 15 residues. Per germline, CDR1 ENHRY and CDR2 SYGVKD. Between the trimmed V and J ends, which lost 3 bases and 9 bases, there was a span of 15 bases. It was with a sample-barcoded 5' primer and a J-beta primer mix that a second PCR of about 6 to 12 cycles was run. Every cDNA molecule carried a tag from a template-switch adaptor bearing 12 random nucleotides. MiXCR, applied by TCRdb to the 5' RACE reads, yields one record per CDR3 protein. This table has 1.6 million or so distinct CDR3 sequences, around 35% appearing once. The sample was blood. The J gene is TRBJ1-6, the V gene TRBV10-3; no reliable D call. The clonotype originates from a woman in her twenties or thirties in good health. The CDR3 region has the DNA TGTGCCATCAGTGAAGGACTTGGCATTGGTTCACCCCTCCACTTT. It yields the protein CAISEGLGIGSPLHF.